These T cell receptor beta chains were read from a single sample in a study of blood T cell repertoires in COVID-19. Assay: immunoSEQ multiplex PCR; the TCRdb copy retains only in-frame clones and omits some. Of approximately 220,000 clones listed, approximately 83% are singletons. Sequencing was carried out using PBMCs or T cells enriched from blood (not recorded which). These receptors came from a middle-aged woman who had been exposed to COVID-19. CDR3s include the opening cysteine and the closing phenylalanine or tryptophan. A D gene is named only where the DNA matches it firmly. Not all rows give a size; the values are once, few, many and, for expanded clones, a class.

TRBV7-8,.,14,.,TRBJ2-7,TGTGCCAGCAGCCTTGACTCCAGCTCCTACGAGCAGTACTTC,CASSLDSSSYEQYF
TRBV5-1,.,15,.,TRBJ1-1,TGCGCCAGCAGCTTGGGGGCGCTAAGGAACACTGAAGCTTTCTTT,CASSLGALRNTEAFF
TRBV30,.,17,.,TRBJ1-6,TGTGCCTGGACCTCCTCTCCGCCACAGGGCAATAATTCACCCCTCCACTTT,CAWTSSPPQGNNSPLHF
TRBV7-2,TRBD1,14,.,TRBJ2-7,TGTGCCAGCAGCACCCGGGACAGGGTTCGCGAGCAGTACTTC,CASSTRDRVREQYF
TRBV7-2,TRBD1,13,.,TRBJ1-1,TGTGCCAGCAGCTGGGGACAGGGCACTGAAGCTTTCTTT,CASSWGQGTEAFF
TRBV9,.,11,.,TRBJ2-2,TGTGCCAGCAGCGCCTCCGGGGAGCTGTTTTTT,CASSASGELFF
TRBV9,TRBD1,15,.,TRBJ2-7,TGTGCCAGCAGCACCCGGGACAGGGGGGTTTACGAGCAGTACTTC,CASSTRDRGVYEQYF
TRBV7-9,TRBD2,14,.,TRBJ2-5,TGTGCCAGCAGCTCCCGGACTAGCGCAAGGACCCAGTACTTC,CASSSRTSARTQYF
TRBV3-1/TRBV3-2,.,13,.,TRBJ2-7,TGTGCCAGCAGCCAAGAGGGCGGGCTCGAGCAGTACTTC,CASSQEGGLEQYF
TRBV30,.,10,.,TRBJ1-4,TGTGCCTGGGGGCGGGAAAAACTGTTTTTT,CAWGREKLFF
TRBV18,.,14,.,TRBJ1-4,TGTGCCAGCTCCCTGCGAGGCAGGGAAGAAAAACTGTTTTTT,CASSLRGREEKLFF
TRBV7-9,.,16,.,TRBJ1-2,TGTGCCAGCAGCCGTTGGAATTCCAGGCAGGGAAGCGGCTACACCTTC,CASSRWNSRQGSGYTF
TRBV5-1,.,13,.,TRBJ1-5,TGCGCCAGCAGCTTGGACGGTATGGAGCCCCAGCATTTT,CASSLDGMEPQHF
TRBV2,TRBD1,15,few,TRBJ1-2,TGTGCCAGCAGTGAGCAACAGGGGGCCAACTATGGCTACACCTTC,CASSEQQGANYGYTF
TRBV29-1,TRBD1,16,.,TRBJ1-1,TGCAGCGTTGAAGATTCGACAGGGGGCATGAGGACTGAAGCTTTCTTT,CSVEDSTGGMRTEAFF
TRBV5-1,.,15,once,TRBJ1-1,TGCGCCAGCAGCTTGAACGGTCCCTTGAACACTGAAGCTTTCTTT,CASSLNGPLNTEAFF
TRBV6-5,.,13,.,TRBJ2-7,TGTGCCAGCAGGAGGACTGGAACCTACGAGCAGTACTTC,CASRRTGTYEQYF
TRBV11-2,TRBD1,17,.,TRBJ1-1,TGTGCCAGCAGCTTCCTCTTCACCGGGACAGGGCAATCTGAAGCTTTCTTT,CASSFLFTGTGQSEAFF
TRBV10-3,TRBD1,16,.,TRBJ1-2,TGTGCCACCCCAGCGCTTGGGACAGGGGGCAACTATGGCTACACCTTC,CATPALGTGGNYGYTF
TRBV12-3/TRBV12-4,.,11,.,TRBJ2-7,TGTGCCAGCAGTTTTGCGTACGAGCAGTACTTC,CASSFAYEQYF
TRBV4-1,.,15,.,TRBJ1-2,TGCGCCAGCAGCCAAGTTGTCTCGGTTCACTATGGCTACACCTTC,CASSQVVSVHYGYTF
TRBV5-1,.,16,.,TRBJ2-3,TGCGCCAGCAGCCCACTAGCCAATCGGGGCACAGATACGCAGTATTTT,CASSPLANRGTDTQYF
TRBV7-8,.,16,.,TRBJ2-3,TGTGCCAGCAGCCCCTCGGGCGGGTGGGACACAGATACGCAGTATTTT,CASSPSGGWDTDTQYF
TRBV12-3/TRBV12-4,.,13,few,TRBJ1-1,TGTGCCAGCAGCCCCGGTGGGAGCGCTGAAGCTTTCTTT,CASSPGGSAEAFF
TRBV5-1,.,14,.,TRBJ1-2,TGCGCCAGCAGCTTCGCAGGGCAAAACTATGGCTACACCTTC,CASSFAGQNYGYTF
TRBV24-1,TRBD1,19,.,TRBJ2-6,TGTGCCACCAGTGACCGACAGGACAGGCGGGTACATGGGGCCAACGTCCTGACTTTC,CATSDRQDRRVHGANVLTF
TRBV19,.,16,.,TRBJ2-7,TGTGCCAGTACCACCGGCGGGACAGCGAATACCTACGAGCAGTACTTC,CASTTGGTANTYEQYF
TRBV19,.,14,few,TRBJ2-7,TGTGCCAGTAGTATGAGCGGCAATTCCTACGAGCAGTACTTC,CASSMSGNSYEQYF
TRBV5-1,TRBD2,14,.,TRBJ2-7,TGCGCCAGCAGCTCGGGACTAGGGGGATACGAGCAGTACTTC,CASSSGLGGYEQYF
TRBV12-3/TRBV12-4,.,12,.,TRBJ2-5,TGTGCCAGCAGTTTGTCGTTTCTGACCCAGTACTTC,CASSLSFLTQYF
TRBV15,TRBD1,15,.,TRBJ1-4,TGTGCCACCAGCAGAGGGGACAGGCTTAATGAAAAACTGTTTTTT,CATSRGDRLNEKLFF